These 6 T cell receptor beta chains were sequenced from one sample in a study of breast tumors, draining lymph nodes, adjacent tissues. TCRdb passed the multiplex PCR reads through MiXCR, listing each CDR3 protein once. The top ten hold about 2.6% of the sample, which has about 140,000 distinct CDR3 sequences, about 22% seen once. Breast cancer patients provided tissue from their axillary draining lymph nodes. The sample consisted of axillary lymph node tissue. These receptors were taken from a female donor with breast cancer. Some clones in this sample may be carry-over from other donors' samples.

The chain joins TRBV7-8 to TRBJ2-4; weak D call: TRBD1 (7 bases). V lost 5 bases and J lost 10, with 18 bases in between. The CDR3 runs to 14 residues. Germline V gene sequence: CDR1 SGHVS, CDR2 FQNEAQ. The CDR3 is CASSPRQPGGIQYF. The CDR3 nucleotides are TGTGCCAGCAGCCCTAGACAGCCAGGGGGGATTCAGTACTTC.

The rearrangement joins TRBV6-5 to TRBJ1-5, with D perhaps TRBD1 (5 bases). V gave up 2 bases and J gave up 5 bases, with 19 bases separating them. The CDR3 is made up of 17 amino acids. Germline assignment: CDR1 MNHEY and CDR2 SVGAGI. This CDR3 reads CASSYRARRTPYQPQHF. CDR3 nucleotide sequence: TGTGCCAGCAGTTACAGGGCACGGAGGACACCTTATCAGCCCCAGCATTTT.

At least ten counts were recorded for this clonotype. The chain couples TRBV4-1 to TRBJ1-5; 9 positions agree with TRBD1. The CDR3 has 17 amino acids. Germline V gene sequence: CDR1 MGHRA, CDR2 YSYEKL. The V segment lost 4 bases and the J segment 9 bases; nucleotides outside the gene matches: 16. CDR3 in amino acids: CASSPTTSSRDRAPQHF. The CDR3 DNA reads TGCGCCAGCAGCCCGACCACTTCGTCCCGGGACAGGGCGCCCCAGCATTTT.

This clonotype was seen ten or more times. The genes are TRBV10-1 and TRBJ2-7; D possibly matches TRBD1 or TRBD2 (5 bases each). The CDR3 consists of 11 residues. The V end lost 3 bases, the J end lost 6 bases, and 6 bases lay between the germline ends. CDR1 is WNHNN and CDR2 is SYGVQD in the germline V gene (reference sequence). CDR3 sequence reads: CASSDGGEQYF. For the CDR3, the DNA is TGCGCCAGCAGTGATGGGGGCGAGCAGTACTTC.

The rearrangement joins TRBV12-5 to TRBJ2-2; 12 nucleotides line up with TRBD1. CDR1 is LGHNT, CDR2 FRNRAP, per germline. V shed 2 bases and J 5 bases; nucleotides not matched to a gene: 6. There are 17 residues in the CDR3. Here the CDR3 DNA reads TGTGCTAGTGGTTTGAAGGGACAGGGGGCAATGACCGGGGAGCTGTTTTTT. This translates into CASGLKGQGAMTGELFF.

In regard to this clonotype: A single base separates this from a much larger clone, so it may be a read error. This chain uses TRBV29-1 with TRBJ2-1; weak D call: TRBD2 (6 bases). With 3 bases removed from V and 4 bases from J, the gap between germline ends came to 13 bases. CDR1 is SQVTM and CDR2 is ANQGSEA in the germline V gene. The CDR3 extends over 14 amino acids. This CDR3 reads CSVDLAGLYNEQFF. The CDR3 coding sequence is TGCAGCGTTGACCTAGCAGGACTATACAATGAGCAGTTCTTC.